This T cell receptor (beta chain) was obtained from a study of cytomegalovirus exposure and HLA in healthy donors. Study-level points and caveats: 164 TCR beta chains were listed as cytomegalovirus-associated. In vitro confirmation showed three CMV-associated chains to be CMV antigen specific. Many donors shared some public TCRs, even though most TCR sequences were rare.

V lost 8 bases to trimming and J lost 2 bases, with 15 bases between them. The CDR3 contains 14 residues. Looked up from germline, CDR1 is MDHEN and CDR2 is SYDVKM. This clone was observed once. Its antigen is currently unknown. Generated by immunoSEQ multiplex PCR, the TCRdb table keeps only in-frame clones and is missing some. Altogether tens of thousands of clones are present, about 90% being singletons, with the ten largest covering around 3%. The donors were part of the validation cohort of 120 subjects. That cohort was separate from the first cohort, which comprised under 750 subjects. This TCR was recovered from a man aged 18-30 years in good health and CMV-seronegative. V is TRBV28 and J is TRBJ1-1, with D unclear. The specimen sequenced was PBMCs. The CDR3, as DNA: TGTGCCAGCCAGCTCCCCGCAGGAAACACTGAAGCTTTCTTT. Translating it yields CASQLPAGNTEAFF.